The clone carrying this T cell receptor (beta chain) was detected only once. The data are from a study of blood T cell repertoires in COVID-19. Study-wide background: Samples taken during acute and convalescent COVID-19 were collected in the United States, Italy and Spain.

V was clipped by 1 base and J by 3 bases; unmatched bases: 3. The CDR3 covers 15 residues. The germline V gene has CDR1 LGHNA and CDR2 YSLEER. Assay: immunoSEQ multiplex PCR; the TCRdb copy retains only in-frame clones and omits some. The repertoire holds about 150,000 clones, with 76% as singletons. This rearrangement joins TRBV4-3 to TRBJ1-2, with 9 bases fitting TRBD1. The sequence came from a woman of 80 years or more with acute or convalescent COVID-19. Sequencing was carried out using peripheral blood. CDR3 sequence (DNA): TGCGCCAGCAGCCAAGGACAGGGGGTTCACTATGGCTACACCTTC. Translation: CASSQGQGVHYGYTF.